This T cell receptor beta chain was identified during a study of T cell clusters in autoimmune cytopenias. Whole-study findings and limits: Primary autoimmune cytopenia patients seemingly lacked the physiological T cell clusters found in healthy donors.

The CDR3 consists of 15 residues. The germline V gene encodes CDR1 SGHDN and CDR2 FVKESK. TRB was amplified by touch-down multiplex PCR, primer pools A and B combined. Reprocessing the multiplex PCR reads, TCRdb reports a single entry for every CDR3 protein and omits DNA. This repertoire includes 3,900 or so distinct CDR3 sequences. Comments on this clonotype: The antigen is unknown.

Each sample's input was 250 ng genomic DNA, 35,000 to 40,000 genome equivalents. Material: peripheral blood. The rearrangement uses TRBV14 and TRBJ2-5; the D gene TCRdb calls, TRBD1, cannot be checked with no DNA. The TCR originated in a human donor with an autoimmune cytopenia or autoimmune hepatitis (not recorded which). CDR3 protein: CASSQLTGGQETQYF.